This entry concerns a single T cell receptor (beta chain). This clone was observed once. What this receptor recognizes is not known. No clone much larger than this one lies a single base away; base qualities are absent. These data originate in a study of blood T cell repertoires in COVID-19 (dated by TCRdb to 2020 to 2021). The study in broad terms: The collaborator samples originated in the United States, Italy and Spain and spanned the acute and convalescent phases of COVID-19. The prospective study material was composed of cDNA or gDNA derived from T cells, B-cell-depleted T cells, or PBMCs. Subjects who had been exposed to COVID-19, were actively infected with it, or had recovered from it provided the deeply sampled blood TCRbeta repertoires that made up the dataset. A freely available public database, intended as a resource for researchers studying the immune response to SARS-CoV-2, is where the repertoires were released. Samples were obtained from the ongoing ImmuneRACE study (first 160 participants) and from 1,254 subjects provided by 6 global collaborators. Nearly every sample came with metadata listing a de-identified subject ID, COVID-19 status, age in years and sex. HLA class I and class II types, where available, came from metadata supplied by the sample provider rather than from assay-based typing. The full study reports these points: The quantity of clinical and demographic metadata differed by source and by participant and was supplied without curation.

Unmatched junction bases come to 9, with V trimmed by 3 bases and J by 4 bases. Inclusive of the bounding cysteine and phenylalanine, the CDR3 is 16 residues long. Only the CDR3 portion is preserved as DNA: 48 bases, with reading frame beginning at the first base. Per the germline V gene, KGHDR is the CDR1 and SFDVKD is the CDR2. The collaborating institutions used their own protocols to collect whole blood in K2EDTA tubes. For TCRbeta analysis, collaborators shipped samples as frozen whole blood, isolated PBMCs, or DNA extracted from either of those sample types. TCRbeta CDR3 regions were amplified from genomic DNA using the immunoSEQ Assay, a bias-controlled multiplex PCR. The original methods were these. Nucleated cell counts per sample were estimated from amplification of reference gene primers within the assay. Sequence reads were collapsed and filtered to measure the absolute abundance of every unique TCRbeta CDR3 rearrangement. Productive Simpson clonality was computed per sample as the square root of Simpson's diversity index over productive rearrangements. The immuneACCESS repertoire file appears here via TCRdb, limited to in-frame rearrangements. These files lack a portion of the clones; in checked studies, under half of the deficit traces to unresolved V genes, and the cause of the others is not known. V and J calls and clone size are given by that table; D and trimming were obtained from the DNA. The sample includes 20,000 to 25,000 clones, with roughly nine tenths observed a single time. The top ten clones comprise under 6.5% of the sample.

The clonotype originates from a human donor in a cohort sampled during active COVID-19. The chain couples TRBV24-1 to TRBJ2-3, with 7 junctional bases fitting TRBD2. Sequenced: peripheral blood. The CDR3 protein: CATSDNRGGDPDTQYF. The base sequence is TGTGCCACCAGTGATAATCGTGGGGGGGACCCAGATACGCAGTATTTT.